Following are 23 T cell receptor beta chains from one sample sequenced in a study of CD8+CD57+ T cells in acquired aplastic anemia. Genomic DNA acted as the template from which TCR beta VDJ combination and CDR3 sequence profiling were carried out. TCRdb re-analysed the reads in MiXCR, keeping a single row per CDR3 protein. The table shows about 130,000 distinct CDR3 sequences, with about half occurring only once. Sequenced sample: sorted CD4+, CD8+, or CD8+CD57+ T cells (not recorded which) from PBMCs. These receptors all stem from a human donor in good health, serving as a control.

At least ten counts were recorded for this clonotype. The rearrangement links TRBV4-3 to TRBJ1-5; no firm D call. Germline values: CDR1 LGHNA, CDR2 YSLEER. The CDR3 is 14 residues long. The V and J ends lost 0 bases and 7 bases respectively, with 10 bases between them. CDR3 sequence: CASSQDQTGQPQHF. The CDR3 DNA reads as TGCGCCAGCAGCCAAGATCAAACGGGCCAGCCCCAGCATTTT.

This clonotype was recorded only once. The CDR3 protein is CASSAAENNEQFF. CDR3 sequence (DNA): TGCGCCAGCAGTGCGGCGGAGAACAATGAGCAGTTCTTC. The rearrangement joins TRBV10-1 to TRBJ2-1; D is uncertain. The V gene lost 4 bases and the J gene lost 5 bases, with 9 bases spanning the gap. The CDR3 is 13 residues long. The germline gives CDR1 WNHNN, CDR2 SYGVQD (reference sequence).

Written as DNA, the CDR3 is TGTGCCAGCAGCCCTACTAGCGCCAACTACGAGCAGTACTTC. Protein sequence: CASSPTSANYEQYF. This rearrangement joins TRBV11-1 to TRBJ2-7; 7 positions match TRBD2. V shed 5 bases, J shed 3 bases, and the junction held 7 bases outside the gene matches. Germline V lookup: CDR1 SGHAT, CDR2 FQDESV (reference sequence). The CDR3 extends over 14 amino acids. The variable domain in full, with the rest retrieved from reference TRBV11-1 and TRBJ2-7, is EAEVAQSPRYKITEKSQAVAFWCDPISGHATLYWYRQILGQGPELLVQFQDESVVDDSQLPKDRFSAERLKGVDSTLKIQPAELGDSAMYLCASSPTSANYEQYFGPGTRLTVT.

The chain combines TRBV19 with TRBJ1-1, with 10 bases that match TRBD1. This CDR3 has 16 amino acids. Germline loops: CDR1 LNHDA, CDR2 SQIVND (reference sequence). The trim removed 6 bases at V and 7 bases at J, leaving 14 bases unmatched. CDR3 coding DNA: TGTGCCAGTAGCTCGACCGGGACAGGGGCTCTCGGTGAAGCTTTCTTT. Protein product: CASSSTGTGALGEAFF.

Concerning this clonotype: Its ends do not fully match the called genes, so a read error is possible. The rearrangement joins TRBV7-2 to TRBJ2-7, with 9 nucleotides matching TRBD1. This CDR3 has 14 residues. CDR1 is SGHTA and CDR2 is FQGNSA in the germline V gene. Here the CDR3 DNA reads TGCGCCAGCAGCCAAGGGACAGGGCCCTACGAGCAGTACTTC. Translating it yields CASSQGTGPYEQYF.

The chain combines TRBV5-1 with TRBJ1-5, with TRBD1 matching 8 bases. The end of the DNA aligns better with TRBJ2-3, so the J call may be wrong. The CDR3 runs 17 residues. In germline, CDR1 is SGHRS, CDR2 YFSETQ. CDR3 loop: CASSLGQGATSTDTQYF. CDR3 bases: TGCGCCAGCAGCTTGGGGCAGGGGGCAACAAGCACAGATACGCAGTATTTT.

The J gene is TRBJ2-5, the V gene TRBV29-1; no clear D gene. CDR1 is SQVTM, CDR2 ANQGSEA, per germline. The CDR3 has 12 residues. Trimming shortened V by 6 bases and J by 2 bases, and 10 bases separated the two germline ends. Written as DNA, the CDR3 is TGCAGCGTGAGGACCGATCAAGAGACCCAGTACTTC. This encodes CSVRTDQETQYF.

This clonotype was seen more than once but under ten times. This may stem from a read error, because a much larger clone lies one nucleotide away. V usage is TRBV11-1 and J usage is TRBJ2-7; weak D call: TRBD2 (5 bases). The V gene's germline CDR1 is SGHAT and CDR2 FQDESV (reference sequence). The CDR3 length is 16 residues. V lost 5 bases and J lost 1, with 18 bases in between. The CDR3 is CASSPERAKLSYEQYF. In nucleotides, the CDR3 is TGTGCCAGCAGCCCAGAGAGGGCAAAACTGTCCTACGAGCAGTACTTC.

This clonotype was counted only a few times. The chain recombines TRBV4-3 with TRBJ1-5; a weak D match, TRBD1 (6 bases). The CDR3 sequence is 17 residues long. CDR1 is LGHNA, CDR2 YSLEER, per germline. V was cut by 3 bases and J by 0 bases, with 15 bases left in between. DNA for the CDR3: TGCGCCAGCAGCCAGAGCCGGGACAAAAATAGCAATCAGCCCCAGCATTTT. It yields the protein CASSQSRDKNSNQPQHF.

The gene calls are TRBV10-3 and TRBJ1-2; TRBD1 agrees at 7 bases. CDR3 size: 14 residues. Germline loops: CDR1 ENHRY, CDR2 SYGVKD. Unmatched junction bases numbered 1, after V lost 0 bases and J lost 3 bases. CDR3 DNA: TGTGCCATCAGTGAGTCTGGGACAGACTATGGCTACACCTTC. As protein: CAISESGTDYGYTF.

This rearrangement joins TRBV2 to TRBJ2-3, with 7 bases identical to TRBD1. V lost 7 bases, J lost 3 bases, and 10 bases stayed unmatched. Germline loops: CDR1 SNHLY, CDR2 FYNNEI. The CDR3 covers 15 residues. CDR3 in amino acids: CASKATGVGTDTQYF. CDR3 nucleotide sequence: TGTGCCAGCAAGGCAACAGGGGTGGGGACAGATACGCAGTATTTT.

This clonotype was seen only a few times. The CDR3 DNA sequence: TGTGCCAGCAGCTCAGGGATGAACACTGAAGCTTTCTTT. Protein product: CASSSGMNTEAFF. V and J are TRBV7-2 and TRBJ1-1; D might be TRBD1 (5 bases). This CDR3 comprises 13 residues. Germline loops: CDR1 SGHTA, CDR2 FQGNSA. V lost 4 bases and J 0 bases, leaving 6 bases between the germline ends.

This clonotype was picked up many times. The V and J genes are TRBV20-1 and TRBJ1-1, with D possibly TRBD1 on 5 matching bases. This CDR3 spans 16 amino acids. Germline V gives CDR1 DFQATT, CDR2 SNEGSKA (reference sequence). The V gene lost 3 bases and the J gene lost 0 bases, with 17 bases spanning the gap. CDR3 loop: CSASSPGLTMNTEAFF. The CDR3 coding sequence is TGCAGTGCTAGTAGTCCGGGACTCACAATGAACACTGAAGCTTTCTTT.

The chain couples TRBV29-1 to TRBJ1-2; D possibly corresponds to TRBD1 (6 bases). The germline V gene has CDR1 SQVTM and CDR2 ANQGSEA. Trimming removed 7 bases at V and 2 bases at J, with 14 bases between. The CDR3 totals 13 residues. CDR3 protein: CSALDRLNYGYTF. Here the CDR3 DNA reads TGCAGCGCCCTAGACAGGTTAAACTATGGCTACACCTTC.

Of note for this clonotype: Relative to the germline gene, one junction end is altered; a read error may explain this. This chain connects TRBV2 to TRBJ2-1, with 10 positions matching TRBD2. The germline V gene encodes CDR1 SNHLY and CDR2 FYNNEI. This CDR3 spans 14 amino acids. The CDR3 sequence: CAGSPWTSGNEQFF. The CDR3 DNA is TGTGCCGGCAGTCCGTGGACTAGCGGCAATGAGCAGTTCTTC.

This clonotype was detected many times. J is TRBJ2-4 and V is TRBV20-1, with 7 bases lining up with TRBD1. After removal of 6 bases from V and 0 bases from J, the junction contained 8 bases not matched to a gene. Germline CDR1 DFQATT, CDR2 SNEGSKA (reference sequence). CDR3 length: 15 residues. CDR3 amino acids: CSATTGRLAKNIQYF. CDR3 DNA sequence: TGCAGTGCAACGACAGGGAGATTAGCCAAAAACATTCAGTACTTC.

Comment on this clonotype: The junction differs from germline at one of its ends, possibly a read error. This chain links TRBV5-3 with TRBJ1-2, with a possible D match to TRBD1 (6 bases). TRBV5-3 is identified as an open reading frame with a role that is uncertain. This CDR3 contains 13 residues. DNA of the CDR3: TGTGCCAGCAGCTGGGGGACAAACTATGGCTACACCTTC. Its protein product is CASSWGTNYGYTF.

This sequence joins TRBV5-1 and TRBJ1-5, with D uncertain. Germline V CDR1 and CDR2: SGHRS, YFSETQ. Between the trimmed V and J ends, which lost 2 bases and 7 bases, there was a span of 13 bases. This CDR3 is 14 amino acids long. Here the CDR3 reads CASSLGRLGQPQHF. CDR3 bases: TGCGCCAGCAGCTTAGGACGGCTAGGGCAGCCCCAGCATTTT.

This clonotype appeared many times. The chain is built from TRBV7-8 and TRBJ2-7, with 7 bases lining up with TRBD1. Germline CDR1 SGHVS, CDR2 FQNEAQ. The J segment lost 5 bases and the V segment lost 4 bases, leaving 8 bases of the junction unmatched. The CDR3 totals 14 residues. CDR3 sequence (DNA): TGTGCCAGCAGCTACCGGGACAGCGACGACGAGCAGTACTTC. Its protein is CASSYRDSDDEQYF.

The V and J genes are TRBV18 and TRBJ2-1, with 10 bases fitting TRBD1. The CDR3 extends over 15 amino acids. Germline V gives CDR1 KGHSH, CDR2 LQKENI. V lost 4 bases to trimming and J lost 4 bases; unmatched junction nucleotides: 4. The DNA of the CDR3 is TGTGCCAGCTCACTACTGGGACAGGGGTACAATGAGCAGTTCTTC. Amino acid sequence: CASSLLGQGYNEQFF. The variable domain in full, with the rest retrieved from reference TRBV18 and TRBJ2-1, is NAGVMQNPRHLVRRRGQEARLRCSPMKGHSHVYWYRQLPEEGLKFMVYLQKENIIDESGMPKERFSAEFPKEGPSILRIQQVVRGDSAAYFCASSLLGQGYNEQFFGPGTRLTVL.

CDR3 coding DNA: TGTGCCAGCAGCTTAAACTGGGGGCCCTACGAGCAGTACTTC. Its protein is CASSLNWGPYEQYF. This rearrangement joins TRBV7-2 to TRBJ2-7; the D gene is possibly TRBD1 (6 bases). From germline, CDR1 is SGHTA and CDR2 FQGNSA. The germline V and J ends were trimmed by 2 bases and 2 bases, with 10 bases remaining between them. This CDR3 comprises 14 residues.

V usage is TRBV19 and J usage is TRBJ1-2, with 9 bases that match TRBD1. With V trimmed by 7 bases and J by 7 bases, 4 bases remained unmatched. Germline CDR1 is LNHDA and CDR2 is SQIVND (reference sequence). The CDR3 length is 12 residues. CDR3 loop: CASTVQGAGYTF. CDR3 coding DNA: TGTGCCAGTACCGTACAGGGGGCTGGCTACACCTTC.

There are many counts of this clonotype. V usage is TRBV2 and J usage is TRBJ1-6, with no clear D. There are 16 residues in the CDR3. Per the germline V gene, CDR1 is SNHLY and CDR2 is FYNNEI. V shed 4 bases and J shed 0 bases, with 10 bases lying between them. CDR3 amino acids: CASSGTSLSYNSPLHF. CDR3 DNA sequence: TGTGCCAGCAGTGGTACATCTCTCTCCTATAATTCACCCCTCCACTTT.